These 14 T cell receptor beta chains originate from one sample sequenced in a study of blood T cell repertoires in COVID-19 (TCRdb year 2020). Libraries were made using the immunoSEQ multiplex PCR assay. This is the immuneACCESS table as TCRdb keeps it, with only in-frame sequences that have V and J called. A part of the clones is gone; compared with another copy, unresolved V genes explain less than half, and the rest is unexplained. This sample is represented by around 120,000 clones; about nine tenths of them were singletons. The ten largest clonotypes hold roughly 1.9% of the sample. The sample consisted of peripheral blood. These receptors all come from a human donor with active COVID-19. The donor label of this sample is uncertain.

V usage is TRBV18 and J usage is TRBJ2-1, with TRBD2 identical over 8 bases. The CDR3 spans 17 residues. In germline, CDR1 is KGHSH, CDR2 LQKENI. V was clipped by 0 bases and J by 2 bases; unmatched bases: 6. CDR3 in DNA: TGTGCCAGCTCACCACCGATAGCGGGGCGTGCCTACAATGAGCAGTTCTTC. It encodes CASSPPIAGRAYNEQFF.

The V and J genes are TRBV6-6 and TRBJ1-2; weak D call: TRBD1 (5 bases). CDR3 length: 14 residues. Germline V gene data show CDR1 as MNHNY and CDR2 as SVGAGI (reference sequence). V shed 6 bases and J shed 8 bases, with 19 bases lying between them. CDR3 protein: CASSPQGAGKGYTF. In DNA form, the CDR3 reads TGTGCCAGCAGCCCTCAAGGGGCAGGGAAAGGCTACACCTTC.

The chain is built from TRBV2 and TRBJ1-5; TRBD1 is a possible D gene (5 bases). The CDR3 totals 15 residues. Germline assignment: CDR1 SNHLY and CDR2 FYNNEI. V shed 4 bases and J shed 0 bases, with 10 bases lying between them. CDR3 nucleotides: TGTGCCAGCAGTGTTACCAGGGCTAGCAATCAGCCCCAGCATTTT. Its protein product is CASSVTRASNQPQHF.

This chain links TRBV9 with TRBJ2-1; D possibly corresponds to TRBD1 (6 bases). Germline V gene lookup returns CDR1 SGDLS and CDR2 YYNGEE. The CDR3 consists of 13 residues. V gave up 4 bases and J gave up 4 bases, with 9 bases separating them. Here the CDR3 DNA reads TGTGCCAGCAGCCCAACAGGGTACAATGAGCAGTTCTTC. Protein: CASSPTGYNEQFF.

The V call is TRBV5-1, the J call TRBJ1-4; D is possibly TRBD1 (6 bases). The CDR3 consists of 14 residues. V dropped 3 bases and J dropped 5 bases, with 11 bases sitting between them. Germline CDR1 SGHRS, CDR2 YFSETQ. CDR3 sequence reads: CASSWTATNEKLFF. The CDR3 coding sequence is TGCGCCAGCAGCTGGACAGCTACAAATGAAAAACTGTTTTTT.

CDR3 protein: CASSPKGMIRVNTEAFF. Written as DNA, the CDR3 is TGTGCCAGCTCACCGAAAGGCATGATCCGGGTGAACACTGAAGCTTTCTTT. The rearrangement uses TRBV18 and TRBJ1-1; the D is unclear. The CDR3 runs 17 residues. Germline CDR1 is KGHSH and CDR2 is LQKENI. V lost 3 bases to trimming and J lost 0 bases, with 17 bases between them.

The chain combines TRBV2 with TRBJ2-2, with a possible D match to TRBD2 (6 bases). Per germline, CDR1 SNHLY and CDR2 FYNNEI. V dropped 9 bases and J dropped 3 bases, with 20 bases sitting between them. The CDR3 runs 16 residues. The DNA for the CDR3 is TGTGCCAGGGCACCTTTTGGAGGGCAAGACACCGGGGAGCTGTTTTTT. It codes for CARAPFGGQDTGELFF.

The gene calls are TRBV7-8 and TRBJ2-3; TRBD1 aligns across 9 bases. This CDR3 comprises 18 residues. Germline V lookup: CDR1 SGHVS, CDR2 FQNEAQ. V was clipped by 5 bases and J by 4 bases; unmatched bases: 16. CDR3 loop: CASSIQSNRGPLADTQYF. The CDR3 DNA reads as TGTGCCAGCAGCATACAATCGAACAGGGGGCCCTTGGCAGATACGCAGTATTTT.

In this sample, this clone turned up many times. V is TRBV2 and J is TRBJ2-1, with TRBD2 identical over 14 bases. This CDR3 is built from 17 residues. With 5 bases clipped from V and 4 bases from J, the junction kept 7 bases outside the gene matches. Germline V lookup: CDR1 SNHLY, CDR2 FYNNEI. The CDR3 DNA is TGTGCCAGCAGTTATTCGGGACTAGCGGGGGTTTACAATGAGCAGTTCTTC. Translated, it gives CASSYSGLAGVYNEQFF.

The CDR3 loop is CASSSPRIAGGLETQYF. The CDR3 DNA reads as TGTGCCAGCAGCTCCCCTAGGATAGCGGGGGGGCTAGAGACCCAGTACTTC. The chain combines TRBV7-9 with TRBJ2-5; 11 bases agree with TRBD2. The V gene's germline CDR1 is SEHNR and CDR2 FQNEAQ (reference sequence). V shed 4 bases, J shed 4 bases, and the junction held 11 bases outside the gene matches. This CDR3 contains 17 residues.

V gene TRBV5-6 combines with J gene TRBJ2-3, with unresolved D. CDR3 length: 15 amino acids. V lost 0 bases to trimming and J lost 3 bases, with 11 bases between them. CDR1 SGHDT and CDR2 YYEEEE come from the germline V gene. Here the CDR3 reads CASSLGAVNTDTQYF. CDR3 nucleotides: TGTGCCAGCAGCTTGGGGGCAGTAAATACAGATACGCAGTATTTT.

The chain recombines TRBV3-1 (or the pseudogene TRBV3-2) with TRBJ1-4, with D maybe TRBD1 (5 bases). The CDR3 is made up of 14 amino acids. Germline assignment: CDR1 LGHDT and CDR2 YNNKEL (reference sequence). V was clipped by 4 bases and J by 5 bases, with 11 bases between them. The CDR3 DNA reads as TGTGCCAGCAGCCGGGGACTCATCAATGAAAAACTGTTTTTT. It is translated as CASSRGLINEKLFF.

The chain recombines TRBV24-1 with TRBJ2-5, with D maybe TRBD2 (6 bases). V was shortened by 5 bases and J by 5 bases, with 14 bases between the two germline ends. This CDR3 has 14 residues. Looked up from germline, CDR1 is KGHDR and CDR2 is SFDVKD. CDR3 DNA: TGTGCCACCAGTGGAGAGGGTGGGAGGGAGACCCAGTACTTC. Translating it yields CATSGEGGRETQYF.

CDR3 nucleotides: TGTGCCAGCAGTAAGGCTAGTGGAGGGGGCGGCACCGGGGAGCTGTTTTTT. Translated: CASSKASGGGGTGELFF. The chain uses TRBV6-2 or TRBV6-3 and TRBJ2-2; perhaps TRBD1 as D (7 bases). V lost 5 bases and J 4 bases, leaving 20 bases between the germline ends. In germline, CDR1 is MNHEY, CDR2 SVGEGT. The CDR3 has 17 residues.